What follows are 8 T cell receptor beta chains derived from one specimen sequenced in a study of diagnostic markers for celiac disease (dated by TCRdb to 2018 to 2020). Sequencing relied on an Illumina MiSeq. Following TCRdb reprocessing, every CDR3 protein sequence forms one entry, and DNA is not provided. In this sample's table one finds approximately 7,500 distinct CDR3 sequences. The ten top clones hold 6% to 6.5% of the sample. The sample consisted of either unsorted cells or a sorted T cell fraction (not recorded which). The receptors here all came from a human donor. This table probably holds off-target reads from a library built for another chain.

The V and J genes are TRBV28 and TRBJ1-5; no DNA is available, so the TRBD1 call from TCRdb remains unchecked. The length of the CDR3 is 17 residues. The germline V gene has CDR1 MDHEN and CDR2 SYDVKM. CDR3 sequence: CASSALTGGVSNQPQHF.

The chain links TRBV29-1 to TRBJ2-3; TCRdb designates TRBD2, a call that cannot be tested without DNA. The CDR3 sequence is 13 residues long. CDR1 SQVTM and CDR2 ANQGSEA come from the germline V gene. The CDR3 protein is CSGKEVWADTQYF.

V gene TRBV28 combines with J gene TRBJ2-5. This CDR3 spans 14 amino acids. The V gene's germline CDR1 is MDHEN and CDR2 SYDVKM. This chain's CDR3 is CASSLQPSKETQYF.

This CDR3 is CSVEDLTDRTYGYTF. The chain carries TRBV29-1 and TRBJ1-2. Germline CDR1 SQVTM, CDR2 ANQGSEA. This CDR3 has 15 amino acids.

The chain couples TRBV30 to TRBJ2-7; TCRdb gives TRBD1 as the D gene, but with no DNA this cannot be confirmed. Germline CDR1 GTSNPN, CDR2 SVGIG (reference sequence). The CDR3 has 15 residues. The CDR3 here is CAWSGLDRTGYEQYF.

V gene TRBV4-3 combines with J gene TRBJ2-5; TCRdb's D call, TRBD1, is unchecked because there is no DNA. CDR1 is LGHNA, CDR2 YSLEER, per germline. There are 18 residues in the CDR3. CDR3 amino acids: CASSQNHRHRECQETQYF.

V and J are TRBV6-1 and TRBJ1-6; TCRdb names TRBD1, which stays unverified in the absence of DNA. This CDR3 is 15 amino acids long. Germline CDR1 and CDR2: MNHNS and SASEGT. CDR3 region: CASSQWDREGSPLHF.

This chain connects TRBV10-3 to TRBJ1-6; the D call from TCRdb, TRBD1, cannot be confirmed without DNA. Germline CDR1 and CDR2: ENHRY and SYGVKD. The CDR3 is 15 residues long. The CDR3 reads CAISALEGDNSPLHF.